A selection of T cell receptor beta chains follows, all from one sample in a study of Ad26.COV2.S vaccination and SARS-CoV-2 variants. TCRdb's table, derived via immunoSEQ multiplex PCR, lists solely in-frame clones and lacks some. The table records approximately 400,000 clones, around 92% of them present only once. The material was peripheral blood, obtained after recovery from COVID-19. The receptors here all came from a human donor who had recovered from COVID-19. Each CDR3 is given with its conserved first and last residue. Fields, in order: V gene, J gene, clone size, D gene, CDR3 protein, CDR3 DNA. The D gene is left open where the match is weak. The listing skips clone size in some rows; elsewhere it reads once, few, many or a size class.

v_gene: TRBV7-3; j_gene: TRBJ1-3; abundance: -; d_gene: -; CDR3aa: CASSLMEGNTIYF; CDR3nt: TGTGCCAGCAGCTTAATGGAGGGAAACACCATATATTTT
v_gene: TRBV5-1; j_gene: TRBJ1-2; abundance: few; d_gene: TRBD1; CDR3aa: CASSTRGNYGYTF; CDR3nt: TGCGCCAGCAGCACCAGGGGGAACTATGGCTACACCTTC
v_gene: TRBV3-1/TRBV3-2; j_gene: TRBJ2-7; abundance: once; d_gene: -; CDR3aa: CASSQLSSYEQYF; CDR3nt: TGTGCCAGCAGCCAGTTGAGCTCCTACGAGCAGTACTTC
v_gene: TRBV4-2; j_gene: TRBJ2-3; abundance: -; d_gene: -; CDR3aa: CASSQDGSIFGTQYF; CDR3nt: TGTGCCAGCAGCCAAGATGGGTCAATCTTCGGTACGCAGTATTTT
v_gene: TRBV12-2; j_gene: TRBJ2-7; abundance: -; d_gene: -; CDR3aa: CASRPPGPRPTGSSYEQYF; CDR3nt: TGTGCAAGTCGCCCCCCAGGGCCCCGGCCGACAGGGAGCTCCTACGAGCAGTACTTC
v_gene: TRBV6-9; j_gene: TRBJ1-1; abundance: once; d_gene: -; CDR3aa: CASSFREIGGTEAFF; CDR3nt: TGTGCCAGCAGTTTCCGGGAAATTGGGGGCACTGAAGCTTTCTTT
v_gene: TRBV7-2; j_gene: TRBJ2-2; abundance: -; d_gene: TRBD1; CDR3aa: CASSHRGHLNTGELFF; CDR3nt: TGTGCCAGCAGCCACAGGGGGCATCTGAACACCGGGGAGCTGTTTTTT
v_gene: TRBV11-1; j_gene: TRBJ2-7; abundance: -; d_gene: TRBD2; CDR3aa: CASSMNREASYEQYF; CDR3nt: TGTGCCAGCAGCATGAACCGGGAGGCCTCCTACGAGCAGTACTTC
v_gene: TRBV6-5; j_gene: TRBJ1-3; abundance: -; d_gene: -; CDR3aa: CASSRQAPSGNTIYF; CDR3nt: TGTGCCAGCAGTCGTCAGGCTCCCTCTGGAAACACCATATATTTT
v_gene: TRBV5-1; j_gene: TRBJ2-5; abundance: -; d_gene: -; CDR3aa: CASSLDLGLETQYF; CDR3nt: TGCGCCAGCAGCTTGGATCTGGGGCTTGAGACCCAGTACTTC
v_gene: TRBV6-5; j_gene: TRBJ1-2; abundance: -; d_gene: TRBD1; CDR3aa: CASSTGGGYGYTF; CDR3nt: TGTGCCAGCAGTACAGGGGGCGGCTATGGCTACACCTTC
v_gene: TRBV18; j_gene: TRBJ2-7; abundance: -; d_gene: TRBD2; CDR3aa: CASSAHSGAQHEQYF; CDR3nt: TGTGCCAGCTCAGCACACAGCGGGGCTCAACATGAGCAGTACTTC
v_gene: TRBV19; j_gene: TRBJ2-7; abundance: -; d_gene: -; CDR3aa: CASSIGSPANYEQYF; CDR3nt: TGTGCCAGTAGTATAGGTTCTCCAGCTAACTACGAGCAGTACTTC
v_gene: TRBV13; j_gene: TRBJ2-1; abundance: -; d_gene: -; CDR3aa: CASSRNNEQFF; CDR3nt: TGTGCCAGCAGCAGGAACAATGAGCAGTTCTTC
v_gene: TRBV19; j_gene: TRBJ1-6; abundance: few; d_gene: TRBD1; CDR3aa: CASSGQEFYNSPLHF; CDR3nt: TGTGCCAGTAGTGGACAGGAGTTCTATAATTCACCCCTCCACTTT
v_gene: TRBV5-1; j_gene: TRBJ2-1; abundance: -; d_gene: -; CDR3aa: CASSSDLYNEQFF; CDR3nt: TGCGCCAGCAGCTCGGACCTATACAATGAGCAGTTCTTC
v_gene: TRBV5-5; j_gene: TRBJ2-2; abundance: -; d_gene: TRBD2; CDR3aa: CASSLKLASGYTGELFF; CDR3nt: TGTGCCAGCAGCTTAAAGTTGGCTAGCGGCTACACCGGGGAGCTGTTTTTT
v_gene: TRBV15; j_gene: TRBJ1-2; abundance: -; d_gene: -; CDR3aa: CATSRDGAGLDGYTF; CDR3nt: TGTGCCACCAGCAGAGATGGAGCAGGGCTAGATGGCTACACCTTC
v_gene: TRBV19; j_gene: TRBJ1-4; abundance: -; d_gene: TRBD1; CDR3aa: CASSIGGGREKLFF; CDR3nt: TGTGCCAGTAGTATAGGAGGGGGCCGGGAAAAACTGTTTTTT
v_gene: TRBV27; j_gene: TRBJ2-7; abundance: -; d_gene: TRBD1; CDR3aa: CASSSLRTGRFYEQYF; CDR3nt: TGTGCCAGCAGTTCCCTTCGGACAGGGAGGTTCTACGAGCAGTACTTC
v_gene: TRBV9; j_gene: TRBJ2-7; abundance: -; d_gene: -; CDR3aa: CASSEGTGTYEQYF; CDR3nt: TGTGCCAGCAGCGAAGGGACGGGGACCTACGAGCAGTACTTC
v_gene: TRBV4-1; j_gene: TRBJ1-2; abundance: -; d_gene: TRBD1; CDR3aa: CASSQGLSGGGDRGYGYTF; CDR3nt: TGCGCCAGCAGCCAAGGTCTATCAGGGGGCGGCGATCGCGGCTATGGCTACACCTTC
v_gene: TRBV11-2; j_gene: TRBJ2-7; abundance: -; d_gene: -; CDR3aa: CASRITSPGHLYEQYF; CDR3nt: TGTGCCAGCAGAATAACGTCGCCGGGACACCTCTACGAGCAGTACTTC
v_gene: TRBV14; j_gene: TRBJ1-1; abundance: -; d_gene: TRBD1; CDR3aa: CASSPTGPGTEAFF; CDR3nt: TGTGCCAGCAGCCCGACAGGGCCAGGGACTGAAGCTTTCTTT
v_gene: TRBV11-2; j_gene: TRBJ1-1; abundance: -; d_gene: -; CDR3aa: CASSLSQGAEAFF; CDR3nt: TGTGCCAGCAGCCTTTCACAGGGTGCTGAAGCTTTCTTT
v_gene: TRBV7-2; j_gene: TRBJ2-7; abundance: -; d_gene: TRBD2; CDR3aa: CASSPRDYPFREQYF; CDR3nt: TGTGCCAGCAGCCCCCGGGACTACCCTTTTAGGGAGCAGTACTTC
v_gene: TRBV19; j_gene: TRBJ1-3; abundance: once; d_gene: -; CDR3aa: CASSIPSGNTIYF; CDR3nt: TGTGCCAGTAGTATACCCTCTGGAAACACCATATATTTT
v_gene: TRBV29-1; j_gene: TRBJ1-2; abundance: -; d_gene: -; CDR3aa: CSAPSPTGGYTF; CDR3nt: TGCAGCGCTCCCAGTCCCACAGGGGGCTACACCTTC
v_gene: TRBV5-4; j_gene: TRBJ2-3; abundance: -; d_gene: -; CDR3aa: CASSLKGVSDTQYF; CDR3nt: TGTGCCAGCAGCCTTAAGGGGGTTTCAGATACGCAGTATTTT
v_gene: TRBV10-1; j_gene: TRBJ2-1; abundance: -; d_gene: TRBD2; CDR3aa: CASSEGLAGGNEQFF; CDR3nt: TGCGCCAGCAGTGAGGGACTAGCGGGGGGGAATGAGCAGTTCTTC
v_gene: TRBV6-6; j_gene: TRBJ1-4; abundance: -; d_gene: -; CDR3aa: CASTESGTDEKLFF; CDR3nt: TGTGCCAGCACCGAGTCAGGGACGGATGAAAAACTGTTTTTT
v_gene: TRBV12-3/TRBV12-4; j_gene: TRBJ1-6; abundance: -; d_gene: TRBD1; CDR3aa: CASRQGTGSPLHF; CDR3nt: TGTGCCAGCAGGCAGGGGACAGGTTCACCCCTCCACTTT
v_gene: TRBV5-1; j_gene: TRBJ1-1; abundance: -; d_gene: -; CDR3aa: CASSLGVGGNTEAFF; CDR3nt: TGCGCCAGCAGCTTGGGGGTGGGAGGTAACACTGAAGCTTTCTTT
v_gene: TRBV6-5; j_gene: TRBJ1-1; abundance: -; d_gene: TRBD1; CDR3aa: CASSYSAGGGTEAFF; CDR3nt: TGTGCCAGCAGTTACTCGGCAGGGGGAGGCACTGAAGCTTTCTTT
v_gene: TRBV7-2; j_gene: TRBJ1-3; abundance: -; d_gene: -; CDR3aa: CASSLGLRGSGNTIYF; CDR3nt: TGTGCCAGCAGCTTGGGTTTAAGGGGCTCTGGAAACACCATATATTTT
v_gene: TRBV4-1; j_gene: TRBJ1-2; abundance: -; d_gene: TRBD1; CDR3aa: CASSRDSVANYGYTF; CDR3nt: TGCGCCAGCAGCCGGGACAGCGTAGCGAACTATGGCTACACCTTC
v_gene: TRBV6-5; j_gene: TRBJ2-7; abundance: -; d_gene: -; CDR3aa: CASNGGGRSYEQYF; CDR3nt: TGTGCCAGCAACGGCGGGGGCAGATCCTACGAGCAGTACTTC
v_gene: TRBV4-2; j_gene: TRBJ2-1; abundance: -; d_gene: TRBD2; CDR3aa: CASSRRLAGNEQFF; CDR3nt: TGTGCCAGCAGCCGACGACTAGCAGGCAATGAGCAGTTCTTC
v_gene: TRBV29-1; j_gene: TRBJ2-1; abundance: -; d_gene: -; CDR3aa: CSAGSNNPSDEQFF; CDR3nt: TGCAGCGCCGGATCCAACAACCCCTCGGATGAGCAGTTCTTC
v_gene: TRBV5-1; j_gene: TRBJ1-5; abundance: -; d_gene: TRBD1; CDR3aa: CASSLETGMDQPQHF; CDR3nt: TGCGCCAGCAGCTTGGAGACAGGGATGGATCAGCCCCAGCATTTT
v_gene: TRBV7-2; j_gene: TRBJ2-5; abundance: -; d_gene: TRBD1; CDR3aa: CASSFPPGTAQETQYF; CDR3nt: TGTGCCAGCAGCTTCCCTCCTGGGACAGCCCAAGAGACCCAGTACTTC
v_gene: TRBV25-1; j_gene: TRBJ1-2; abundance: -; d_gene: -; CDR3aa: CASTRGGGGYTF; CDR3nt: TGTGCCAGCACCCGGGGGGGCGGCGGCTACACCTTC
v_gene: TRBV9; j_gene: TRBJ2-1; abundance: -; d_gene: TRBD1; CDR3aa: CASSFGTGRNNEQFF; CDR3nt: TGTGCCAGCAGCTTCGGGACAGGGAGGAACAATGAGCAGTTCTTC
v_gene: TRBV15; j_gene: TRBJ1-1; abundance: -; d_gene: TRBD1; CDR3aa: CATSRGGQMNTEAFF; CDR3nt: TGTGCCACCAGCAGAGGGGGACAGATGAACACTGAAGCTTTCTTT
v_gene: TRBV7-6; j_gene: TRBJ1-3; abundance: -; d_gene: -; CDR3aa: CASSLRPGTDYGNTIYF; CDR3nt: TGTGCCAGCAGCCTTAGACCCGGGACGGACTATGGAAACACCATATATTTT